This T cell receptor (beta chain) derives from a study of CD8+ T cells in alopecia areata. The CDR3 covers 12 residues. The V end lost 2 bases, the J end lost 5 bases, and 7 bases lay between the germline ends. Per germline, CDR1 SGHNT and CDR2 YYREEE (reference sequence). Treatment: oral pan-JAK inhibitor, 5-10 mg twice daily. RNA was extracted and reverse transcribed into cDNA as the sequencing template. Profiled with immunoSEQ multiplex PCR; TCRdb holds only in-frame clones, not every one. The table includes about 180,000 clones, about 51% detected once. The sequence derives from a human donor with alopecia areata. The sequencing used CD8+ T cells sorted from blood, collected at week 52, from a patient treated with tofacitinib. This chain links TRBV5-4 with TRBJ1-1, with D unresolved. As DNA, the CDR3 is TGTGCCAGCAGCTTCTCGCCGACTGAAGCTTTCTTT. Protein sequence: CASSFSPTEAFF.